This paragraph reports one T cell receptor (beta chain). This sample is part of a study of blood T cell repertoires in COVID-19. Across the whole study: Some COVID-19 samples were acute and others convalescent; all came from the United States, Italy and Spain.

V was clipped by 4 bases and J by 0 bases, with 19 bases between them. The CDR3 contains 17 residues. CDR1 and CDR2 (germline): SQVTM, ANQGSEA. Profiled with immunoSEQ multiplex PCR; TCRdb holds only in-frame clones, not every one. The sample has roughly 190,000 clones, roughly 94% seen once. The genes are TRBV29-1 and TRBJ2-1; TRBD1 might be the D (6 bases). The sequence was obtained from a man younger than 40 with COVID-19, enrolled during active disease. Material for sequencing was peripheral blood. CDR3 DNA: TGCAGCGTTGGAGGGGGTGACGGGCGCGACTCCTACAATGAGCAGTTCTTC. Protein sequence: CSVGGGDGRDSYNEQFF.